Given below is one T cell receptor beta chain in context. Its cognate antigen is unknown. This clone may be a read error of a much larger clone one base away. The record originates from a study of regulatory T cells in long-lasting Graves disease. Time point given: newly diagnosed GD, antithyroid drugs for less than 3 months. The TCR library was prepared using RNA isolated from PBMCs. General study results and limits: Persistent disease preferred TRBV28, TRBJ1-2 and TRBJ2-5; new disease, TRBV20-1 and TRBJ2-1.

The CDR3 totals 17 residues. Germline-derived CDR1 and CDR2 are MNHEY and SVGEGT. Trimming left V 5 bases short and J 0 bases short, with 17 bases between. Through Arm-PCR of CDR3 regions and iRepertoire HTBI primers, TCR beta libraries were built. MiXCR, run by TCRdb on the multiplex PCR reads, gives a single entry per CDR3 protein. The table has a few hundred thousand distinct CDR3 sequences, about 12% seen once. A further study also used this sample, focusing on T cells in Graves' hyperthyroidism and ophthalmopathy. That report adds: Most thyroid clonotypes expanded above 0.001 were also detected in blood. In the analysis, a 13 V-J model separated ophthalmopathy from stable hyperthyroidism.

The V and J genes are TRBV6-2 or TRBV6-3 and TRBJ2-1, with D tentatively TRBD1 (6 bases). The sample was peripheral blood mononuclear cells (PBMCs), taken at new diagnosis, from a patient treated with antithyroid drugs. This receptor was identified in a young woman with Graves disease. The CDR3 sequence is CASSHRWGLSSYNEQFF. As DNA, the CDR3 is TGTGCCAGCAGTCACCGTTGGGGGCTAAGCTCCTACAATGAGCAGTTCTTC.